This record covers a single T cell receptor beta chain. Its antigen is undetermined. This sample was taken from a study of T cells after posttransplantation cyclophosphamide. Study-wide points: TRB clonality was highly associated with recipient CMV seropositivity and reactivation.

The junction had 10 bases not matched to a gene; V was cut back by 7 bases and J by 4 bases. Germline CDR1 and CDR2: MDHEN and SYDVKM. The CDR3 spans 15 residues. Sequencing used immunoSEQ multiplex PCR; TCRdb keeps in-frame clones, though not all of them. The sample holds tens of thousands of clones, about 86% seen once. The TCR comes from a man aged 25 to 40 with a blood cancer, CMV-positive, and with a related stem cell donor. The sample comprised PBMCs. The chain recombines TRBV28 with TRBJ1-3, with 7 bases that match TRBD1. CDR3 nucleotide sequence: TGTGCCAGCATCGAGGGGACAGTCCAAGGAAACACCATATATTTT. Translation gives CASIEGTVQGNTIYF.